This T cell receptor (beta chain) is drawn from a study of cytomegalovirus exposure and HLA in healthy donors. A word on this clone: Its antigen is not identified.

The CDR3 contains 17 residues. With 5 bases clipped from V and 10 bases from J, the junction kept 20 bases outside the gene matches. Looked up from germline, CDR1 is MDHEN and CDR2 is SYDVKM. The PCR used 60 Vbeta and 13 Jbeta primers. Profiling relied on immunoSEQ multiplex PCR, and the TCRdb table lists in-frame clones only, not all of them. In the table there are about 170,000 clones, roughly 80% of which are singletons. Study-wide points: Rare TCR sequences predominated, though certain public TCRs were found in many donors.

The source of this sequence is a woman under 30 in good health and CMV-seronegative. The chain employs TRBV28 and TRBJ2-1, with TRBD1 matching over 7 bases. Sequenced input: PBMCs. CDR3 DNA sequence: TGTGCCAGCAGTACGAACCCTCTAGGGGGCCGAAGGAGGGAGCAGTTCTTC. Amino acid sequence: CASSTNPLGGRRREQFF.